Following are 24 T cell receptor beta chains from one sample sequenced in a study of blood T cell repertoires in COVID-19. Sequencing was performed with immunoSEQ multiplex PCR; in TCRdb, only in-frame clones are kept and a portion is missing. Of just under 350,000 clones detected, around nine tenths appear once; the ten largest clones hold about 6.7%. Sequencing used peripheral blood. Receptors originate from a woman aged 70 to 79 with COVID-19, enrolled during active disease.

The V and J genes are TRBV3-1 (or the pseudogene TRBV3-2) and TRBJ1-4; 12 nucleotides agree with TRBD1. The CDR3 sequence is 17 residues long. V lost 4 bases and J lost 4; bases outside the gene matches: 7. Germline-derived CDR1 and CDR2 are LGHDT and YNNKEL (reference sequence). CDR3 sequence reads: CASSPGTGGRDNEKLFF. The CDR3 DNA is TGTGCCAGCAGCCCCGGGACAGGGGGCAGGGATAATGAAAAACTGTTTTTT.

The V gene is TRBV5-1, the J gene TRBJ2-3; possibly TRBD1 for D (6 bases). CDR1 is SGHRS, CDR2 YFSETQ, per germline. This CDR3 has 14 residues. The V end lost 5 bases, the J end lost 0 bases, and 10 bases lay between the germline ends. The DNA for the CDR3 is TGCGCCAGCAGACGGGACAAGAGCACAGATACGCAGTATTTT. Translated: CASRRDKSTDTQYF. Full variable domain (remainder filled in from reference TRBV5-1 and TRBJ2-3): KAGVTQTPRYLIKTRGQQVTLSCSPISGHRSVSWYQQTPGQGLQFLFEYFSETQRNKGNFPGRFSGRQFSNSRSEMNVSTLELGDSALYLCASRRDKSTDTQYFGPGTRLTVL.

The chain employs TRBV5-6 and TRBJ1-1, with 7 nucleotides matching TRBD1. V was pared by 2 bases and J by 12 bases, with 10 bases of the junction left unmatched. The CDR3 is made up of 13 amino acids. The germline V gene has CDR1 SGHDT and CDR2 YYEEEE. The CDR3 DNA reads as TGTGCCAGCAGCTTAACGGAGGGGGCTCGGCCTTTCTTT. It specifies CASSLTEGARPFF.

This chain connects TRBV5-3 to TRBJ2-5; tentatively, D is TRBD1 (5 bases). TRBV5-3 is known as an ORF, though its function is uncertain. The CDR3 is made up of 11 amino acids. The germline V and J ends were trimmed by 4 bases and 10 bases, with 11 bases remaining between them. The CDR3 sequence is CARSPQGVQYF. The CDR3 region has the DNA TGTGCCAGAAGCCCCCAGGGTGTCCAGTACTTC.

This clone appeared a single time. The genes are TRBV6-5 and TRBJ1-2; 8 positions agree with TRBD1. Germline V gene lookup returns CDR1 MNHEY and CDR2 SVGAGI. V was clipped by 4 bases and J by 2 bases; unmatched bases: 6. This CDR3 comprises 15 residues. CDR3 DNA sequence: TGTGCCAGCAGTTCACCCGACAGGGGAAACTATGGCTACACCTTC. Protein product: CASSSPDRGNYGYTF.

J is TRBJ2-3 and V is TRBV7-2; the D gene is possibly TRBD2 (5 bases). From germline, CDR1 is SGHTA and CDR2 FQGNSA. The CDR3 contains 14 residues. V lost 2 bases and J 3 bases, leaving 9 bases between the germline ends. The CDR3 sequence: CASSLSSGTDTQYF. The CDR3, as DNA: TGTGCCAGCAGCTTATCGAGCGGAACAGATACGCAGTATTTT.

V is TRBV7-9 and J is TRBJ2-1; D is possibly TRBD1 (6 bases). V dropped 6 bases and J dropped 2 bases, with 14 bases sitting between them. Per the germline V gene, CDR1 is SEHNR and CDR2 is FQNEAQ (reference sequence). CDR3 length equals 15 residues. The CDR3 loop is CASRPRQEPYNEQFF. The DNA for the CDR3 is TGTGCCAGCAGACCCCGACAGGAACCCTACAATGAGCAGTTCTTC.

This chain uses TRBV11-2 with TRBJ1-2, with D unresolved. This CDR3 has 12 residues. Trimming shortened V by 3 bases and J by 6 bases, and 8 bases separated the two germline ends. Looked up from germline, CDR1 is SGHAT and CDR2 is FQNNGV. CDR3 nucleotides: TGTGCCAGCAGCTTTCGGGGAAATGGCTACACCTTC. The encoded protein is CASSFRGNGYTF.

This chain connects TRBV11-2 to TRBJ2-5; maybe TRBD2 (5 bases). The V gene lost 0 bases and the J gene lost 4 bases, with 12 bases spanning the gap. Germline V gene lookup returns CDR1 SGHAT and CDR2 FQNNGV. The CDR3 is 15 residues long. In DNA, the CDR3 is TGTGCCAGCAGCTTAGATCTCGGGGTTGGAGAGACCCAGTACTTC. Protein sequence: CASSLDLGVGETQYF. The complete variable domain, with remaining parts taken from reference TRBV11-2 and TRBJ2-5, reads EAGVAQSPRYKIIEKRQSVAFWCNPISGHATLYWYQQILGQGPKLLIQFQNNGVVDDSQLPKDRFSAERLKGVDSTLKIQPAKLEDSAVYLCASSLDLGVGETQYFGPGTRLLVL.

The genes are TRBV4-2 and TRBJ2-5; tentative D call: TRBD2 (6 bases). The CDR3 has 14 residues. Germline CDR1 is LGHNA and CDR2 is YNFKEQ. V lost 0 bases, J lost 5 bases, and 10 bases lay in between. The CDR3 loop is CASSQDEGLETQYF. The CDR3 region has the DNA TGTGCCAGCAGCCAAGACGAGGGACTCGAGACCCAGTACTTC.

In DNA, the CDR3 is TGTGCCAGCAGCCCCGGCTCAGGTAGCGGGACGTACGAGCAGTACTTC. This codes for CASSPGSGSGTYEQYF. The J gene is TRBJ2-7, the V gene TRBV5-6, with 8 bases identical to TRBD2. The length of the CDR3 is 16 residues. Unmatched junction bases numbered 13, after V lost 4 bases and J lost 4 bases. Germline loops: CDR1 SGHDT, CDR2 YYEEEE.

CDR3 in DNA: TGTGCCTGGAGGGGACAGGCAGTCTTTGAAGCTTTCTTT. Translating it yields CAWRGQAVFEAFF. The chain has TRBV30 and TRBJ1-1; 8 bases map to TRBD1. Germline assignment: CDR1 GTSNPN and CDR2 SVGIG (reference sequence). The CDR3 runs 13 residues. V shed 3 bases and J 7 bases; nucleotides not matched to a gene: 7.

The chain links TRBV5-3 to TRBJ2-7; possible D gene TRBD1, 5 bases. TRBV5-3 is labeled an ORF, and its function is uncertain. Deletions cut 4 bases from V and 4 bases from J, with 15 bases between. The CDR3 spans 14 residues. CDR3 amino acids: CARSPSVKGYEQYF. The CDR3 nucleotides are TGTGCCAGAAGCCCCTCCGTGAAGGGGTACGAGCAGTACTTC.

V is TRBV12-3 or TRBV12-4 and J is TRBJ1-1; D unclear. The CDR3 runs to 11 residues. Trimming stripped 5 bases from V and 11 bases from J, with 12 bases between. The CDR3 DNA follows: TGTGCCAGCAGTGCCGGGATATGGGCTTTCTTT. Translated, it gives CASSAGIWAFF.

The chain has TRBV5-1 and TRBJ2-7; 10 nucleotides match TRBD2. Germline CDR1 SGHRS, CDR2 YFSETQ. Trimming at V came to 5 bases and at J to 1 base, leaving 9 bases not matched to a gene. This CDR3 contains 16 residues. In DNA form, the CDR3 reads TGCGCCAGCAGGGGGTTGCTAGCGGGGGCTTCCTACGAGCAGTACTTC. Its translation: CASRGLLAGASYEQYF.

The rearrangement links TRBV2 to TRBJ1-1; TRBD1 aligns across 8 bases. V trimming: 10 bases; J trimming: 3 bases; junction bases outside the gene matches: 10. In germline, CDR1 is SNHLY, CDR2 FYNNEI. CDR3 length: 14 residues. The CDR3 region is CANTFTGGDTEAFF. DNA of the CDR3: TGTGCCAACACCTTTACAGGGGGAGACACTGAAGCTTTCTTT. The full variable domain, its missing parts supplied by reference TRBV2 and TRBJ1-1, is EPEVTQTPSHQVTQMGQEVILRCVPISNHLYFYWYRQILGQKVEFLVSFYNNEISEKSEIFDDQFSVERPDGSNFTLKIRSTKLEDSAMYFCANTFTGGDTEAFFGQGTRLTVV.

The CDR3 is CASRGTTYNEQFF. As DNA, the CDR3 is TGTGCCTCGCGGGGTACGACCTACAATGAGCAGTTCTTC. J is TRBJ2-1 and V is TRBV7-2; a weak D match, TRBD2 (6 bases). V lost 11 bases, J lost 2 bases, and 13 bases lay in between. Per the germline V gene, CDR1 is SGHTA and CDR2 is FQGNSA. The CDR3 spans 13 residues.

The genes are TRBV7-9 and TRBJ2-1; D may be TRBD1 (5 bases). The germline gives CDR1 SEHNR, CDR2 FQNEAQ (reference sequence). V was shortened by 3 bases and J by 8 bases, with 11 bases between the two germline ends. The CDR3 loop spans 13 amino acids. Here the CDR3 reads CASSFPGPHEQFF. DNA for the CDR3: TGTGCCAGCAGCTTCCCAGGGCCACATGAGCAGTTCTTC.

V is TRBV15 and J is TRBJ1-1; D gene uncertain. The CDR3 contains 13 residues. V gave up 0 bases and J gave up 3 bases, with 5 bases separating them. Germline lookup yields CDR1 LNHNV and CDR2 YYDKDF (reference sequence). CDR3 nucleotides: TGTGCCACCAGCAGAGATTCGGACACTGAAGCTTTCTTT. Translating gives CATSRDSDTEAFF.

This chain uses TRBV7-2 with TRBJ1-2; TRBD1 matches 7 bases. The CDR3 covers 12 residues. V shed 4 bases and J 7 bases; nucleotides not matched to a gene: 3. CDR1 and CDR2 from the germline V gene are SGHTA and FQGNSA. The CDR3 DNA reads TGTGCCAGCAGCTCACAGGGGTTTGGCTACACCTTC. Its translation is CASSSQGFGYTF.

The V and J genes are TRBV11-2 and TRBJ2-7; 7 bases are shared with TRBD1. With V trimmed by 2 bases and J by 8 bases, 18 bases remained unmatched. Germline CDR1 SGHAT, CDR2 FQNNGV. This CDR3 contains 17 residues. The CDR3 DNA sequence: TGTGCCAGCAGCTTACGACTCCCATACTCCGACAGGGAGAAGCAGTACTTC. Protein sequence: CASSLRLPYSDREKQYF.

The CDR3 bases are TGTGCCAGCAGCCAGGCAGGGTCTTCTCTAGTCGAGCAGTACTTC. Protein: CASSQAGSSLVEQYF. J is TRBJ2-7 and V is TRBV7-2; a weak D match, TRBD1 (5 bases). Deletions cut 5 bases from V and 6 bases from J, with 20 bases between. The CDR3 runs to 15 residues. Germline CDR1 SGHTA, CDR2 FQGNSA.

This chain joins TRBV6-5 and TRBJ2-2; tentatively, D is TRBD1 (5 bases). The length of the CDR3 is 12 residues. Germline CDR1 is MNHEY and CDR2 is SVGAGI. Trimming stripped 8 bases from V and 7 bases from J, with 11 bases between. CDR3 protein: CASFRVVGELFF. CDR3 DNA: TGTGCCAGCTTCAGGGTAGTCGGGGAGCTGTTTTTT.

The chain employs TRBV3-1 (or the pseudogene TRBV3-2) and TRBJ1-5, with 12 bases that match TRBD1. Germline V gives CDR1 LGHDT, CDR2 YNNKEL (reference sequence). CDR3 length: 20 residues. J lost 2 bases, V lost 1 base, and 12 bases had no gene match. CDR3 loop: CASSQASSGTGGRGNQPQHF. In nucleotides, the CDR3 is TGTGCCAGCAGCCAAGCCTCCTCCGGGACAGGGGGCCGAGGCAATCAGCCCCAGCATTTT.